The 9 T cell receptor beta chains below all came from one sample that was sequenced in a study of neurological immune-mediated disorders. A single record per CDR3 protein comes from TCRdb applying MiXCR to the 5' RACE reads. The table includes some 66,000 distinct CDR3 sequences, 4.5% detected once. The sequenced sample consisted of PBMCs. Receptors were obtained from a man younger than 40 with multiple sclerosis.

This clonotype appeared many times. The CDR3 coding sequence is TGCGCCAGCAGCTCTCCTAATTACAGGGCCCAAGAGACCCAGTACTTC. It is translated as CASSSPNYRAQETQYF. The J gene is TRBJ2-5, the V gene TRBV5-1; weak D call: TRBD1 (6 bases). Trimming removed 3 bases from V and 1 base from J, with 16 bases in between. The CDR3 totals 16 residues. Germline V gene data show CDR1 as SGHRS and CDR2 as YFSETQ.

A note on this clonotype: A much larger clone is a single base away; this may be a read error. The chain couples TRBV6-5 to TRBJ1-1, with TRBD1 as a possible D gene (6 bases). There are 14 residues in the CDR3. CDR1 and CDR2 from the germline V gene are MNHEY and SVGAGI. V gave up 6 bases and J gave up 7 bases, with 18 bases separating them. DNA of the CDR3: TGTGCCAGCAGCAGGGGAGAAGCGGCCGATGAAGCTTTCTTT. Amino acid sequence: CASSRGEAADEAFF.

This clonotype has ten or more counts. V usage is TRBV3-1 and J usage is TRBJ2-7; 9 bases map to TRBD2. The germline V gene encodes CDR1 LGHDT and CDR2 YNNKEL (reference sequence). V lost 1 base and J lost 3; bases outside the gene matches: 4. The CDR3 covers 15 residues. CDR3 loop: CASSQALAGYYEQYF. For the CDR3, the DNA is TGTGCCAGCAGCCAAGCGCTAGCGGGGTACTACGAGCAGTACTTC.

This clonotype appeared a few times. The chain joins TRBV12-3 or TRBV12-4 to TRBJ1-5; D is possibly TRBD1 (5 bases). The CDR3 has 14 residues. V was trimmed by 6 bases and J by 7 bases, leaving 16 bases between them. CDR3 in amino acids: CASSIGGVSQPQHF. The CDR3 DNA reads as TGTGCCAGCAGCATCGGAGGGGTTTCACAGCCCCAGCATTTT.

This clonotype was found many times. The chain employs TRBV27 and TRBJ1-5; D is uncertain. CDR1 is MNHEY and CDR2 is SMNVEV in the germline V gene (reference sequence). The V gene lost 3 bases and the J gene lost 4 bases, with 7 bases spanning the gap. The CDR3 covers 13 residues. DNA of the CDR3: TGTGCCAGCAGTTTGGCCACAAATCAGCCCCAGCATTTT. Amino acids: CASSLATNQPQHF.

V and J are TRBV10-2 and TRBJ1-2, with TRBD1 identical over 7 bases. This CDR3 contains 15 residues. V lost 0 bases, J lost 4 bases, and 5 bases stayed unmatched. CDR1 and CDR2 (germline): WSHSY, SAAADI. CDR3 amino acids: CASSESAGGAYGYTF. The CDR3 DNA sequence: TGCGCCAGCAGTGAGTCGGCAGGGGGTGCCTATGGCTACACCTTC.

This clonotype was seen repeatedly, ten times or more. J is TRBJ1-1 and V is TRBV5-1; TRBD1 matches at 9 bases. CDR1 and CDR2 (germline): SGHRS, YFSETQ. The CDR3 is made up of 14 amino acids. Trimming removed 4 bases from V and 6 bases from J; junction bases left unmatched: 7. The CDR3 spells CASSQIQGAAEAFF. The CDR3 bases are TGCGCCAGCAGCCAGATACAGGGGGCCGCTGAAGCTTTCTTT. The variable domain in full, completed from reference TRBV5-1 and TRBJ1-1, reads KAGVTQTPRYLIKTRGQQVTLSCSPISGHRSVSWYQQTPGQGLQFLFEYFSETQRNKGNFPGRFSGRQFSNSRSEMNVSTLELGDSALYLCASSQIQGAAEAFFGQGTRLTVV.

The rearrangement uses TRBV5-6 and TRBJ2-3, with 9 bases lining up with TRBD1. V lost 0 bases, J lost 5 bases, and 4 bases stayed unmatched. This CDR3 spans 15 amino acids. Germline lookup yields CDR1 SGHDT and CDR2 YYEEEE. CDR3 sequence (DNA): TGTGCCAGCAGCTTGGGCGGACAGGGGTTAGATACGCAGTATTTT. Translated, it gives CASSLGGQGLDTQYF.

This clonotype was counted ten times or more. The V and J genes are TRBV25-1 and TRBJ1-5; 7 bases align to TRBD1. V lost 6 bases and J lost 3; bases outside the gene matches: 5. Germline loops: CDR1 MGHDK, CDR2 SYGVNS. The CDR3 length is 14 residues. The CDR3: CASSQGVDNQPQHF. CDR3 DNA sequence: TGTGCCAGCAGCCAGGGGGTGGACAATCAGCCCCAGCATTTT.